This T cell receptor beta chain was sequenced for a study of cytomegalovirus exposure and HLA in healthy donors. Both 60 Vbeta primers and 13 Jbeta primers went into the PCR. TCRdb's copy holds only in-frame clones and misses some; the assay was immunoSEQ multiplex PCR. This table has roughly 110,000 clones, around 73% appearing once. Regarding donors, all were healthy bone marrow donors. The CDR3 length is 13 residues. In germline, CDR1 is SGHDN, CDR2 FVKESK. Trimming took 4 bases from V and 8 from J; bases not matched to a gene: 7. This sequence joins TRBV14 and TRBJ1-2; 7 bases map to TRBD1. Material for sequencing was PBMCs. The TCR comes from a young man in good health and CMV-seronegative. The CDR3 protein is CASSLRTGEGYTF. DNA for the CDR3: TGTGCCAGCAGCCTAAGGACAGGCGAAGGCTACACCTTC.